A single TCR beta chain is shown here with its context. Its target is not known. This entry belongs to a study of cytomegalovirus exposure and HLA in healthy donors. General study results and limits: Highly shared variants forming one cluster were likely a sequencing artifact.

The PCR ran on 60 Vbeta and 13 Jbeta primers. Clones were read by immunoSEQ multiplex PCR, and TCRdb kept only the in-frame ones, dropping some. The sample gives 100,000 to 150,000 clones, around 81% of which show up once; 0.6% to 0.7% is in the top ten. Sequences were obtained from PBMCs. This TCR derives from a man aged 18 to 35 in good health and CMV-seronegative.

The DNA for the CDR3 is TGTGCCAGCAATAGCATTTCAATCTCCTACAATGAGCAGTTCTTC. Its translation: CASNSISISYNEQFF. The chain links TRBV2 to TRBJ2-1; D is unclear. Per germline, CDR1 SNHLY and CDR2 FYNNEI. The CDR3 consists of 15 residues. Trimming removed 7 bases at V and 0 bases at J, with 13 bases between.